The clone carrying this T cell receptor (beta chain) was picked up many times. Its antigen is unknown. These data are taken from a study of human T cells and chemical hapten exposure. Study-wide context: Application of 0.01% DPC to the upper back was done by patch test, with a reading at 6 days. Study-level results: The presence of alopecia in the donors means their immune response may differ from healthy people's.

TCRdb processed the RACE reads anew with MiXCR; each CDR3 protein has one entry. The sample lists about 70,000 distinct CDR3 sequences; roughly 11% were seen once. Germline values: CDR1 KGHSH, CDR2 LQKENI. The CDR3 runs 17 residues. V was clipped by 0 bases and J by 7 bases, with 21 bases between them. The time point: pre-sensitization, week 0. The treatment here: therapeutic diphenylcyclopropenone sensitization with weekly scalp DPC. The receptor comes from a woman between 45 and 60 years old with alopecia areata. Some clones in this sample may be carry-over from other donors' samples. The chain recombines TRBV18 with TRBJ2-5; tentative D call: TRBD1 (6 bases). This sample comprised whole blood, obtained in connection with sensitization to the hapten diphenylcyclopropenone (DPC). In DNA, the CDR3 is TGTGCCAGCTCACCACCTGGGTCGGGACAATATTCGGGGACCCAGTACTTC. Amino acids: CASSPPGSGQYSGTQYF.